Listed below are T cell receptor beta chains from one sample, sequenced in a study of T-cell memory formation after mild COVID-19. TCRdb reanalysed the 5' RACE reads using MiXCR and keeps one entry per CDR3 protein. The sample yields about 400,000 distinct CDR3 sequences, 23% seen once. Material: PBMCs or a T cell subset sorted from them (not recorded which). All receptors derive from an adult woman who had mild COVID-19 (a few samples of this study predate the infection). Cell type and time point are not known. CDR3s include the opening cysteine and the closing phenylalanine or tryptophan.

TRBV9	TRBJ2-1	CASSVGLAGMDEQFF
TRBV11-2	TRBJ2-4	CASSLAGNAKNIQYF
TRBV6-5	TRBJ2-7	CASSYSDSTYEQYF
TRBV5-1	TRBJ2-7	CASSPGGTYGQYF
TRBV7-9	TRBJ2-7	CASSPGLAGGPASKQYF
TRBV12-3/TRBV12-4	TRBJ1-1	CASSGAPSDSSFSRLNTEAFF
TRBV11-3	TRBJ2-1	CASSPDRFREGSNEQFF
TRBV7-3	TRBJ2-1	CASSFGGSASYNEQFF
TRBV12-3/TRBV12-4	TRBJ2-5	CASSLAHYLAELPTETQYF
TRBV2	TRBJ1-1	CASRKLDQYTEAFF
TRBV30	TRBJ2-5	CARGLPRTQYF
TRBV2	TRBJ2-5	CASSEDRGQGETQYF
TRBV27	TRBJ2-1	CASSRRGPVSNEQFF
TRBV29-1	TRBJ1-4	CSVEVQPINEKLFF
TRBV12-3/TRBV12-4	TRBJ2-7	CASSPGTGGREQYF
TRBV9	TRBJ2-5	CASSPRGGQLETQYF
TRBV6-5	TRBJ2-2	CASSYPPGSGGELFF
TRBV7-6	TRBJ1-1	CASSAEVVTEAFF
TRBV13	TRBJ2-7	CASSLGVRRFSYEQYF
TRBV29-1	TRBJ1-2	CSVTDGYTF
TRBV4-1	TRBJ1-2	CASSQLPGGYGYTF
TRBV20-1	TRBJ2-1	CSARQLNEQFF
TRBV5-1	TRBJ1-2	CASRQEVTGRGYTF
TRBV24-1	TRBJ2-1	CATSKAGGRSYNEQFF
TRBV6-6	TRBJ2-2	CASIGTSGRDNTGELFF
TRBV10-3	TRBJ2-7	CAIRASVYYEQYF
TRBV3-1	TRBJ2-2	CASSQGLYTGELFF
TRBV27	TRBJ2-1	CASSLATWSGYEQFF
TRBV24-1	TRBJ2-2	CATSDTGTGFGGELFF
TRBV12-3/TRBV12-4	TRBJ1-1	CASSRHGTGPEAFF
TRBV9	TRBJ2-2	CASSVVASVNTGELFF
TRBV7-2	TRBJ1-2	CASSFPGNGYTF
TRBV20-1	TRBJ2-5	CSAMSGRDQETQYF
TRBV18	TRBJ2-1	CASSPGKGDNNEQFF
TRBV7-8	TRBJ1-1	CASSHDRGRTAEAFF
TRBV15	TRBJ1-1	CATSGPGLMNTEAFF
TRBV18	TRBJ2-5	CASSPNFGETQYF
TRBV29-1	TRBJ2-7	CSVVVLGYEQYF
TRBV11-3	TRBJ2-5	CASSLPSGRFQETQYF
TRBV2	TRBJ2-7	CATKPGTSSYEQYF
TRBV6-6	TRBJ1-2	CASSYRTGANYGYTF
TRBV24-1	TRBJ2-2	CATSVPWAGELFF
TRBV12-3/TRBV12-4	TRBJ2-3	CASSPREAGDTQYF
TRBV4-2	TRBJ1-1	CASSQDLRVNTEAFF
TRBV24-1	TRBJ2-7	CATTPRHRVYYEQYF